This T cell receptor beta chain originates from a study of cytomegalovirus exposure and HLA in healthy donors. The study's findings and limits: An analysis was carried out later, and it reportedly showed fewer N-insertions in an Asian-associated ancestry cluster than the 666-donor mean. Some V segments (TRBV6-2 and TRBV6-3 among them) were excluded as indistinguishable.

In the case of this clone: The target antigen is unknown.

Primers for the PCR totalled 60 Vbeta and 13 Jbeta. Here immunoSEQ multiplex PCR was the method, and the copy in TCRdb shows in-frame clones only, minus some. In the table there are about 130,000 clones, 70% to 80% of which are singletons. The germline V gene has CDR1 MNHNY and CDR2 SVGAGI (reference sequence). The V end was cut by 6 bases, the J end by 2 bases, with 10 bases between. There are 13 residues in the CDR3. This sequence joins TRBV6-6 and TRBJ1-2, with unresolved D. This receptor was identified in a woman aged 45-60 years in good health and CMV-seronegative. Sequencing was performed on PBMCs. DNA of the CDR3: TGTGCCAGCAGAACTGCAGCGAACTATGGCTACACCTTC. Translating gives CASRTAANYGYTF.